This T cell receptor (beta chain) originates from a study of technical replicates of blood from several donors (dated by TCRdb to 2016 to 2017). Libraries were made using the immunoSEQ multiplex PCR assay. In its TCRdb copy, this immuneACCESS table keeps in-frame sequences only and misses some clones. Where compared with another copy, unresolved V genes explain less than half of these, and the others have no known cause. The sample includes about 13,000 clones, with roughly 83% observed a single time. In total, the top ten clones hold approximately 12% of the sample. CDR1 and CDR2 were assigned from the germline V gene as SGDLS and YYNGEE. The junction shows trimming of 3 bases on V and 4 bases on J, and the gene matches do not reach 5 bases of it. Measured from the cysteine to the phenylalanine, the CDR3 is 15 residues long. CDR3 DNA only is kept here, 45 bases in frame from base 1. Regarding this clone: Its antigen has not been determined. Per-base qualities were not stored, and no clone one base away is much larger.

The sample comprised PBMCs. The TCR sequence derives from a human donor in good health. Here the chain combines TRBV9 and TRBJ2-7; 12 bases in the middle match TRBD2. Read as DNA, the sequence is TGTGCCAGCAGCGAGGGGACTAGCGGGCTTTACGAGCAGTACTTC. Its protein product is CASSEGTSGLYEQYF.